The sequence of this T cell receptor beta chain was determined in a study of T cells in Graves' hyperthyroidism and ophthalmopathy. CDR1 and CDR2 from the germline V gene are SGHRS and YFSETQ. The CDR3 covers 16 residues. V dropped 3 bases and J dropped 1 base, with 14 bases sitting between them. On this clonotype itself: Antigen: not known.

Using RNA transcripts as the source, TCR beta CDR3 regions were amplified. HTBI primers were used for first-round RT-PCR of the TCR CDR3. TCRdb re-analysed the multiplex PCR reads in MiXCR, keeping a single row per CDR3 protein. The profile covers more than 650,000 distinct CDR3 sequences, with approximately 14% appearing a single time and approximately 10% taken by the ten largest. The hyperthyroidism patients had all been newly diagnosed, and their disease duration was under 2 months. Their ages ranged from 18 to 65 years. Exclusion followed for patients with uncontrolled infection, other autoimmune disease, pregnancy or lactation. Diagnoses rested on clinical symptoms, serum thyroxine and TRAb, thyroid ultrasound and orbital computed tomography. General observations from the study: Blood also contained most expanded thyroid clonotypes above 0.001.

Sequenced: blood. The origin of this receptor is a woman aged 18-29 years with Graves' hyperthyroidism. J is TRBJ2-1 and V is TRBV5-1, with D possibly TRBD2 on 6 matching bases. CDR3 residues: CASSSTPGTSYNEQFF. Here the CDR3 DNA reads TGCGCCAGCAGCTCAACTCCCGGGACTTCCTACAATGAGCAGTTCTTC.